This T cell receptor (beta chain) is drawn from a study of blood T cell repertoires in COVID-19 (dated by TCRdb to about 2020). For the study in its entirety: Samples covering the acute and convalescent phases of COVID-19 were provided by collaborators in the United States, Italy and Spain. The prospective study material was composed of cDNA or gDNA derived from T cells, B-cell-depleted T cells, or PBMCs. Subjects who had been exposed to COVID-19, were actively infected with it, or had recovered from it provided the deeply sampled blood TCRbeta repertoires that made up the dataset. A freely available public database, intended as a resource for researchers studying the immune response to SARS-CoV-2, is where the repertoires were released. Samples came from the ongoing ImmuneRACE study (first 160 participants) plus 1,254 subjects from 6 global collaborators. The sample metadata nearly always contained a de-identified subject ID, COVID-19 status, age in years and sex. Where HLA class I and class II types were available, the types were taken from metadata supplied by the sample provider, not from assay-based typing. Findings and caveats that apply to the study as a whole: Clinical and demographic metadata were provided uncurated, with the amount varying by source and participant.

The immunoSEQ Assay, a bias-controlled multiplex PCR, was used to amplify TCRbeta CDR3 regions from genomic DNA. Processing in the source paper ran as follows. The number of nucleated cells in each sample was estimated by amplification of reference gene primers within the assay. To quantify the absolute abundance of each unique TCRbeta CDR3 rearrangement, sequence reads were collapsed and filtered. Productive Simpson clonality was computed per sample as the square root of Simpson's diversity index over productive rearrangements. The table comes from immuneACCESS by way of TCRdb, which keeps in-frame sequences with V and J called. Part of the clones is missing from these tables; in studies checked, under half for an unresolved V gene and the rest for unknown reasons. V, J and clone size were drawn from that table, and D and trimming were deduced from the DNA. The sample data list 300,000 to 450,000 clones, and over 75% of these were observed just once. The ten top clones hold over 9.5% of the sample.

The germline V gene specifies MNHEY as CDR1 and SVGEGT as CDR2. Inclusive of the bounding cysteine and phenylalanine, the CDR3 is 14 residues long. Of all the DNA, just the CDR3 is kept, 42 bases in frame from base 1. Relative to germline, V is missing 2 bases and J is missing 9 bases, with 10 bases of the junction outside any gene match. In its sample, this clone was seen once. It lacks a known antigen. The record has no base qualities; no much larger clone is one base away. In Seattle, one collaborating source enrolled patients while the infection was active and tracked those patients longitudinally over the course of disease. Collaborating institutions collected whole blood in K2EDTA tubes following their own protocols. For TCRbeta analysis, collaborators shipped samples as frozen whole blood, isolated PBMCs, or DNA extracted from either of those sample types.

This sequence was found in a woman aged 25-40 years with COVID-19, enrolled during active disease. Material for sequencing was peripheral blood. The chain is assembled from TRBV6-2 or TRBV6-3 and TRBJ2-7; TRBD2 agrees with 7 junctional bases. The DNA reads as follows: TGTGCCAGCAGTTACACCTCTACTAGCGCTGGGCAGTACTTC. The encoded protein is CASSYTSTSAGQYF.